Listed below are T cell receptor beta chains from one sample, sequenced in a study of a mutant IDH1 vaccine in newly diagnosed glioma. Libraries were prepared by immunoSEQ multiplex PCR; TCRdb keeps only in-frame clonotypes and omits some of them. The profile shows around 50,000 clones, 70% to 90% of them singletons. The specimen comprised PBMCs, sampled from a glioma patient treated with radiotherapy, temozolomide or both. Receptors were obtained from a man aged 35-49 years with glioma. Both conserved end residues are part of each CDR3. A D gene is named only where the DNA matches it firmly. Rows give clone size only sometimes, using once, few, many, or a class for an expanded clone.

>TRBV5-8|TRBD2|TRBJ2-7|-
CASSTGLAGYSYEQYF
TGTGCCAGCAGTACGGGACTAGCGGGCTACTCCTACGAGCAGTACTTC
>TRBV29-1|-|TRBJ2-6|-
CSVATSGANVLTF
TGCAGCGTTGCTACCTCTGGGGCCAACGTCCTGACTTTC
>TRBV27|TRBD2|TRBJ2-7|-
CASSWTSGSYEQYF
TGTGCCAGCAGTTGGACTAGCGGGAGCTACGAGCAGTACTTC
>TRBV7-9|-|TRBJ2-5|-
CASSYRETQYF
TGTGCCAGCAGCTATAGAGAGACCCAGTACTTC
>TRBV15|-|TRBJ2-7|-
CATSGDKQGGDYEQYF
TGTGCCACCAGCGGAGACAAACAGGGCGGTGACTACGAGCAGTACTTC
>TRBV9|TRBD2|TRBJ2-7|-
CASSGNPGGLAWFEQYF
TGTGCCAGCAGCGGAAATCCCGGGGGACTAGCGTGGTTCGAGCAGTACTTC
>TRBV21-1|-|TRBJ1-1|-
CASSSWDSKPEAFF
TGTGCCAGCAGCAGCTGGGACAGCAAACCTGAAGCTTTCTTT
>TRBV6-5|TRBD1|TRBJ1-5|-
CASRRTGDNQPQHF
TGTGCCAGCAGGCGGACAGGGGATAATCAGCCCCAGCATTTT
>TRBV29-1|-|TRBJ2-3|-
CSVRQGRDTQYF
TGCAGCGTGAGGCAGGGGAGAGATACGCAGTATTTT
>TRBV13|-|TRBJ2-3|-
CASSLEWLASTDTQYF
TGTGCCAGCAGCTTAGAGTGGCTGGCTAGCACAGATACGCAGTATTTT
>TRBV2|-|TRBJ1-1|-
CASSETYRVPEAFF
TGTGCCAGCAGTGAAACCTACAGGGTCCCTGAAGCTTTCTTT
>TRBV4-1|-|TRBJ1-2|-
CASSQTTMEAYGYTF
TGCGCCAGCAGCCAAACGACCATGGAGGCCTATGGCTACACCTTC
>TRBV11-2|-|TRBJ2-5|-
CASSLSYQETQYF
TGTGCCAGCAGCTTATCGTACCAAGAGACCCAGTACTTC
>TRBV19|TRBD1|TRBJ1-3|few
CASLHRDRGNTIYF
TGTGCCAGCCTCCACCGGGACAGGGGAAACACCATATATTTT
>TRBV11-2|TRBD2|TRBJ2-7|-
CASSSTRGVRGYEQYF
TGTGCCAGCAGTTCAACCCGGGGGGTTCGAGGCTACGAGCAGTACTTC
>TRBV5-4|-|TRBJ1-1|few
CASSSFRVVTEAFF
TGTGCCAGCAGCTCCTTCAGGGTTGTTACTGAAGCTTTCTTT
>TRBV28|TRBD2|TRBJ2-5|-
CASRGLAGQETQYF
TGTGCCAGCCGAGGCCTAGCGGGACAAGAGACCCAGTACTTC
>TRBV9|-|TRBJ1-2|-
CASSAPGDHTF
TGTGCCAGCAGCGCCCCAGGGGACCACACCTTC
>TRBV15|-|TRBJ1-4|-
CATSPSKRARTNEKLFF
TGTGCCACCAGCCCATCGAAAAGGGCCAGGACTAATGAAAAACTGTTTTTT
>TRBV5-4|TRBD1|TRBJ2-7|-
CASSPTYRGEQYF
TGTGCCAGCAGCCCAACCTACAGGGGCGAGCAGTACTTC
>TRBV27|-|TRBJ1-1|-
CASSLLGGGISEAFF
TGTGCCAGCAGTTTATTGGGTGGGGGGATCTCTGAAGCTTTCTTT
>TRBV7-2|TRBD1|TRBJ1-3|-
CASSRDREAGNTIYF
TGTGCCAGCAGCCGGGACAGGGAAGCTGGAAACACCATATATTTT
>TRBV11-2|TRBD1|TRBJ1-3|-
CASNDRGQSSSGNTIYF
TGTGCCAGCAACGACAGGGGTCAATCCAGCTCTGGAAACACCATATATTTT
>TRBV5-1|-|TRBJ2-2|few
CASSWGSYTGELFF
TGCGCCAGCAGCTGGGGGTCCTACACCGGGGAGCTGTTTTTT
>TRBV27|-|TRBJ1-5|-
CASSRWSNQPQHF
TGTGCCAGCAGTAGGTGGTCCAATCAGCCCCAGCATTTT
>TRBV9|TRBD2|TRBJ2-3|-
CASSVTSGRASTQYF
TGTGCCAGCAGTGTAACTAGCGGGAGGGCCTCCACGCAGTATTTT
>TRBV7-2|-|TRBJ2-7|-
CASSLKGSDSYEQYF
TGTGCCAGCAGCTTAAAGGGGAGCGACTCCTACGAGCAGTACTTC
>TRBV4-1|TRBD2|TRBJ2-7|medium-sized
CASSGSGLAGPTSYEQYF
TGCGCCAGCAGCGGAAGCGGCCTAGCGGGACCGACCTCCTACGAGCAGTACTTC
>TRBV28|-|TRBJ1-1|-
CASRGRFGGNTEAFF
TGTGCCAGCAGAGGAAGGTTCGGAGGGAACACTGAAGCTTTCTTT
>TRBV29-1|TRBD2|TRBJ2-3|once
CSAKRTSGRAQGDTQYF
TGCAGCGCCAAACGGACTAGCGGGAGGGCTCAGGGAGATACGCAGTATTTT
>TRBV19|-|TRBJ2-4|-
CASTQTRGIQYF
TGTGCCAGTACCCAAACTAGAGGCATTCAGTACTTC
>TRBV5-8|-|TRBJ2-5|-
CASNRILRETQYF
TGTGCCAGCAATCGGATTTTGAGGGAGACCCAGTACTTC
>TRBV9|-|TRBJ2-5|-
CASSVVGGQETQYF
TGTGCCAGCAGCGTCGTGGGGGGTCAAGAGACCCAGTACTTC
>TRBV27|-|TRBJ2-1|once
CASSLTSSAYNEQFF
TGTGCCAGCAGTTTAACTAGCAGCGCCTACAATGAGCAGTTCTTC
>TRBV5-1|-|TRBJ2-3|-
CASSLMGGGVTDTQYF
TGCGCCAGCAGCTTGATGGGCGGGGGCGTCACAGATACGCAGTATTTT
>TRBV14|-|TRBJ2-7|-
CASSQDLRAGEQYF
TGTGCCAGCAGCCAAGATTTGAGGGCCGGCGAGCAGTACTTC
>TRBV7-2|TRBD1|TRBJ2-5|once
CASSSWTGGMETQYF
TGTGCCAGCAGCTCCTGGACAGGGGGCATGGAGACCCAGTACTTC
>TRBV6-1|TRBD2|TRBJ2-7|-
CASRAWTSGANEQYF
TGTGCCAGCAGGGCTTGGACTAGCGGTGCTAACGAGCAGTACTTC
>TRBV5-4|TRBD2|TRBJ2-5|-
CASSFGAGEVGETQYF
TGTGCCAGCAGCTTTGGTGCGGGAGAGGTGGGAGAGACCCAGTACTTC
>TRBV18|-|TRBJ1-4|-
CASSQRRTSGNEKLFF
TGTGCCAGCTCGCAACGACGGACGTCGGGAAATGAAAAACTGTTTTTT
>TRBV5-1|-|TRBJ1-2|-
CASSYYRESGGYTF
TGCGCCAGCAGCTACTACAGGGAGTCGGGAGGCTACACCTTC
>TRBV7-9|-|TRBJ2-7|-
CASSKADEQYF
TGTGCCAGCAGCAAAGCAGACGAGCAGTACTTC
>TRBV5-1|-|TRBJ2-7|-
CASSFLGAESEQYF
TGCGCCAGCAGCTTCTTGGGCGCCGAGAGTGAGCAGTACTTC
>TRBV28|TRBD2|TRBJ2-5|-
CASSLPSAGGETQYF
TGTGCCAGCAGTTTACCATCAGCGGGAGGTGAGACCCAGTACTTC
>TRBV6-5|-|TRBJ2-3|-
CASSLQGSSDTQYF
TGTGCCAGCAGTTTACAGGGTAGCTCAGATACGCAGTATTTT
>TRBV2|-|TRBJ1-3|-
CASSERVSGNTIYF
TGTGCCAGCAGTGAGAGAGTATCTGGAAACACCATATATTTT
>TRBV9|TRBD2|TRBJ2-1|-
CASSVGASGRQYEQFF
TGTGCCAGCAGCGTAGGTGCTAGCGGGAGACAGTATGAGCAGTTCTTC
>TRBV2|-|TRBJ2-7|once
CASNSYRDLNEQYF
TGTGCCAGCAACTCCTACAGGGACTTGAACGAGCAGTACTTC
>TRBV19|TRBD1|TRBJ2-2|-
CASSIPTGDTGELFF
TGTGCCAGTAGTATCCCGACAGGGGACACCGGGGAGCTGTTTTTT
>TRBV7-9|-|TRBJ1-2|once
CASTGSRTNYGYTF
TGTGCCAGCACTGGGTCCAGGACTAACTATGGCTACACCTTC
>TRBV10-3|TRBD1|TRBJ1-1|-
CAIKGQGDGNTEAFF
TGTGCCATCAAGGGACAGGGGGATGGGAACACTGAAGCTTTCTTT
>TRBV27|TRBD1|TRBJ2-6|-
CASSSGTGISGANVLTF
TGTGCCAGCAGTTCGGGGACAGGGATCTCTGGGGCCAACGTCCTGACTTTC
>TRBV5-4|-|TRBJ1-1|-
CASSFGRTEAFF
TGTGCCAGCAGCTTCGGGAGAACTGAAGCTTTCTTT
>TRBV5-1|-|TRBJ2-1|-
CASSSYSADEQFF
TGCGCCAGCAGCTCGTACAGTGCCGATGAGCAGTTCTTC
>TRBV29-1|-|TRBJ1-1|-
CSVEDPLGTEAFF
TGCAGTGTTGAGGACCCTCTAGGCACTGAAGCTTTCTTT